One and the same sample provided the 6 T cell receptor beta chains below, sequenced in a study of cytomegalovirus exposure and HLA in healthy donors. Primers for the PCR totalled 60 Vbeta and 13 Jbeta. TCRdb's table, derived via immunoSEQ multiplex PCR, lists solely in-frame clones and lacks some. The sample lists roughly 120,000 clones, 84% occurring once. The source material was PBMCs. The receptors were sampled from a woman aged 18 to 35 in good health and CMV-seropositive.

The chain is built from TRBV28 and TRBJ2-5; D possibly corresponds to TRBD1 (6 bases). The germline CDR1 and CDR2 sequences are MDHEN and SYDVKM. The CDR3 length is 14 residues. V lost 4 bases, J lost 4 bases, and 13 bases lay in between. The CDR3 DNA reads TGTGCCAGCAGTTATCCAGGGGATGCAGAGACCCAGTACTTC. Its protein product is CASSYPGDAETQYF.

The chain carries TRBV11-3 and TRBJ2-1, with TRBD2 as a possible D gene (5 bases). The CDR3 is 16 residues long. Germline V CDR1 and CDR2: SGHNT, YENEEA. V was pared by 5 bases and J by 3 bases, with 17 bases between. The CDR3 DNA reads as TGTGCCAGCAGCGCCCGGGGAGCGACGAACTACAATGAGCAGTTCTTC. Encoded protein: CASSARGATNYNEQFF.

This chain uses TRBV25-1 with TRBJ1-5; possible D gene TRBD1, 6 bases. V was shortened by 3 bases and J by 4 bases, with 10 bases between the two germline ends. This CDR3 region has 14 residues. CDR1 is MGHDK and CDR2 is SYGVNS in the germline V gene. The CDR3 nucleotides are TGTGCCAGCAGTGAGGGACACGGTAATCAGCCCCAGCATTTT. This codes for CASSEGHGNQPQHF.

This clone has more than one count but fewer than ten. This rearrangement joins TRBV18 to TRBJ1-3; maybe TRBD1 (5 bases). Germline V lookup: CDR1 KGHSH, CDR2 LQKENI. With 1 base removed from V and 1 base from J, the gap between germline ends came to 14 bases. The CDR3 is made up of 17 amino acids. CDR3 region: CASSPLGQGGSGNTIYF. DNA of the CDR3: TGTGCCAGCTCACCACTGGGCCAGGGTGGTTCTGGAAACACCATATATTTT.

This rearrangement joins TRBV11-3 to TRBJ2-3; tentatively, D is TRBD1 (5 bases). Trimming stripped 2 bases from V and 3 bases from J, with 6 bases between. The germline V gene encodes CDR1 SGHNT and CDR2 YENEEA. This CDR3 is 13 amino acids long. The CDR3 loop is CASSLQGTDTQYF. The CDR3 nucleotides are TGTGCCAGCAGCTTACAGGGTACAGATACGCAGTATTTT.

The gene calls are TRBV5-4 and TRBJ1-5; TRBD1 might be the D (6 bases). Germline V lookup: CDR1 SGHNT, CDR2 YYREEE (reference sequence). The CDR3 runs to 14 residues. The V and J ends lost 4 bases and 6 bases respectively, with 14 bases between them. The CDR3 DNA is TGTGCCAGCAGCGTAACAGGGTCGGGTCAGCCCCAGCATTTT. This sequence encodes CASSVTGSGQPQHF.